This TCR beta chain is from a study of blood T cell repertoires in COVID-19 (dated by TCRdb to the early 2020s). The study in broad terms: Samples covering the acute and convalescent phases of COVID-19 were provided by collaborators in the United States, Italy and Spain. Sample metadata almost always included a de-identified subject ID, COVID-19 status, age in years and sex. A freely available public database, intended as a resource for researchers studying the immune response to SARS-CoV-2, is where the repertoires were released. Deeply sampled blood TCRbeta repertoires from subjects exposed to, actively infected with, or recovered from COVID-19 were included in the dataset. Where HLA class I and class II types were available, the types were taken from metadata supplied by the sample provider, not from assay-based typing. Samples were obtained from the ongoing ImmuneRACE study (first 160 participants) and from over a thousand subjects provided by 6 global collaborators. The prospective study material was composed of cDNA or gDNA derived from T cells, B-cell-depleted T cells, or PBMCs. Study-level results and caveats: Clinical and demographic metadata were provided uncurated, with the amount varying by source and participant.

TCRbeta CDR3 regions were amplified from genomic DNA by means of the immunoSEQ Assay, a bias-controlled multiplex PCR. In the paper's pipeline: The number of nucleated cells in each sample was estimated by amplification of reference gene primers within the assay. Sequence reads were collapsed and filtered to measure the absolute abundance of every unique TCRbeta CDR3 rearrangement. For each sample, productive Simpson clonality was calculated by taking the square root of Simpson's diversity index across productive rearrangements. The table was pulled from immuneACCESS by TCRdb, which kept in-frame rearrangements only. Such tables lose some clones; where checked, under half of the loss comes from unresolved V genes, and the rest has no known cause. V and J calls and clone size are as listed in that table; D and trimming were resolved from the DNA. Across this sample there are about 170,000 clones, with just over 90% seen only once. Jointly, the top ten make up 4.5% to 5% of the sample.

After removal of 5 bases from V and 7 bases from J, the junction retains 4 bases not matched to a gene. CDR1 and CDR2 are read off the germline V gene (reference sequence) as MNHEY and SMNVEV. The CDR3 sequence holds 14 residues, the cysteine and phenylalanine included. Just CDR3 DNA is preserved here, 42 bases in frame from base 1. Notes on this clone: This receptor's antigen is unknown. Within one base of it there is no much larger clone, and no base qualities were kept.

In Seattle, one collaborating source enrolled patients while the infection was active and tracked those patients longitudinally over the course of disease. The collaborating institutions used their own protocols to collect whole blood in K2EDTA tubes. Collaborator samples were shipped for TCRbeta analysis as frozen whole blood, isolated PBMCs, or DNA extracted from either sample type. The rearranged segments are TRBV27 and TRBJ2-5, with 13 central nucleotides matching TRBD2. Sequenced: peripheral blood. This clonotype was sampled from a man between 18 and 35 years old with COVID-19, enrolled during active disease. The nucleotides read TGTGCCAGCAGTCCACTAGCGGGAGGGTGGACCCAGTACTTC. It translates to CASSPLAGGWTQYF.